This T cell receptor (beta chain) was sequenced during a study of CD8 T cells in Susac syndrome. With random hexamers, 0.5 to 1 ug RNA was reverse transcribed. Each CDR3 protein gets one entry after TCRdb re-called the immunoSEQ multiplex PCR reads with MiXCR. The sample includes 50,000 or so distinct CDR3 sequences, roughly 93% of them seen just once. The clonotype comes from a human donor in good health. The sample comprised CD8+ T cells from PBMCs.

CDR3 in amino acids: CSVPGEGSGGYTF. DNA of the CDR3: TGCAGCGTCCCGGGAGAGGGTTCTGGTGGCTACACCTTC. This rearrangement joins TRBV29-1 to TRBJ1-2; D is uncertain. Trimming took 6 bases from V and 7 from J, leaving 18 bases between them. There are 13 residues in the CDR3. CDR1 is SQVTM, CDR2 ANQGSEA, per germline. Filled out from reference TRBV29-1 and TRBJ1-2, the complete variable domain reads SAVISQKPSRDICQRGTSLTIQCQVDSQVTMMFWYRQQPGQSLTLIATANQGSEATYESGFVIDKFPISRPNLTFSTLTVSNMSPEDSSIYLCSVPGEGSGGYTFGSGTRLTVV.